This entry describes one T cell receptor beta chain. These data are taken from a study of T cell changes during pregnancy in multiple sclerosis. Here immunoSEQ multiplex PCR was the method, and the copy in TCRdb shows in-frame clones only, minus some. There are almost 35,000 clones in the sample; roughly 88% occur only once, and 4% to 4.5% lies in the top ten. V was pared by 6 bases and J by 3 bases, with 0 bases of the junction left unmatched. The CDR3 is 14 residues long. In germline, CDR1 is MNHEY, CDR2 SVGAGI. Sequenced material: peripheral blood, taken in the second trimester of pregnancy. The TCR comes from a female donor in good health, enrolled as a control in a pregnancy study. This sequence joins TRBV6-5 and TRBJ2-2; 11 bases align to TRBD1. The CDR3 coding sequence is TGTGCCAGCAGGGGACAGGGGGACACCGGGGAGCTGTTTTTT. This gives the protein CASRGQGDTGELFF.